The 19 T cell receptor beta chains reported below all come from one sample, sequenced in a study of shared clonotypes between healthy human individuals. Assay used: immunoSEQ multiplex PCR; TCRdb lists only in-frame clones, some missing. The sample contains roughly 2.2 million clones, about nine tenths of which appear only once. The specimen sequenced was naive CD4+ T cells from PBMCs. Documented subset: CD45RA+ positively selected. The receptors were gathered from a man aged 18 to 30 in good health. Some clones in this sample may be carry-over from other donors' samples.

The chain employs TRBV4-1 and TRBJ2-7; D perhaps matches TRBD2 (6 bases). CDR1 and CDR2 from the germline V gene are MGHRA and YSYEKL. The CDR3 has 18 residues. V was clipped by 2 bases and J by 1 base, with 21 bases between them. CDR3 region: CASSQLPPYLAVSYEQYF. The CDR3 DNA follows: TGCGCCAGCAGCCAACTCCCCCCGTACTTAGCGGTGTCCTACGAGCAGTACTTC.

This clone occurred a few times. CDR3 sequence reads: CASSLGTGTRSGYTF. The CDR3 coding sequence is TGCGCCAGCAGCCTAGGGACAGGGACCCGGAGTGGCTACACCTTC. V is TRBV5-1 and J is TRBJ1-2, with 9 nucleotides matching TRBD1. The CDR3 is 15 residues long. J lost 7 bases, V lost 4 bases, and 11 bases had no gene match. CDR1 SGHRS and CDR2 YFSETQ come from the germline V gene.

This chain uses TRBV6-1 with TRBJ2-3, with D tentatively TRBD2 (5 bases). Germline values: CDR1 MNHNS, CDR2 SASEGT. Trimming cost V 6 bases and J 6 bases, with 13 bases left between them. The CDR3 covers 13 residues. As DNA, the CDR3 is TGTGCCAGCAGGACTTTCCGGAGGGATACGCAGTATTTT. It yields the protein CASRTFRRDTQYF.

The V and J genes are TRBV27 and TRBJ2-1, with a weak D call TRBD2 (6 bases). Germline V gives CDR1 MNHEY, CDR2 SMNVEV (reference sequence). The CDR3 length is 15 residues. Between the trimmed V and J ends, which lost 1 base and 2 bases, there was a span of 9 bases. CDR3 protein: CASSLWGETYNEQFF. The CDR3 bases are TGTGCCAGCAGTTTATGGGGGGAGACCTACAATGAGCAGTTCTTC.

As for this clone: Other DNA sequences from this sample encode an identical CDR3 as well. The CDR3 here is CASSLRGENTEAFF. The DNA for the CDR3 is TGTGCCAGCAGCTTACGGGGGGAGAACACTGAAGCTTTCTTT. The chain recombines TRBV7-2 with TRBJ1-1; D might be TRBD1 (5 bases). There are 14 residues in the CDR3. The germline CDR1 and CDR2 sequences are SGHTA and FQGNSA. V was clipped by 2 bases and J by 1 base, with 8 bases between them.

Here the CDR3 DNA reads TGTGCCAGTAGTATTTCTAGCGGGGGAGAGACCCAGTACTTC. It encodes CASSISSGGETQYF. The gene calls are TRBV19 and TRBJ2-5, with 10 bases matching TRBD2. V shed 3 bases and J 4 bases; nucleotides not matched to a gene: 2. CDR3 length: 14 residues. Germline V gene lookup returns CDR1 LNHDA and CDR2 SQIVND (reference sequence).

The chain is built from TRBV6-1 and TRBJ2-5, with 16 bases that match TRBD2. Losses at the gene ends were 4 bases for V and 2 bases for J; bases not matched to a gene: 1. Germline CDR1 is MNHNS and CDR2 is SASEGT. This CDR3 comprises 16 residues. As DNA, the CDR3 is TGTGCCAGCAGTGCGGGACTAGCGGGAGGGCAAGAGACCCAGTACTTC. Amino acid sequence: CASSAGLAGGQETQYF.

This sequence joins TRBV19 and TRBJ1-5, with 12 bases that match TRBD1. The CDR3 length is 14 residues. After removal of 6 bases from V and 6 bases from J, the junction contained 3 bases not matched to a gene. The germline V gene has CDR1 LNHDA and CDR2 SQIVND (reference sequence). Written as DNA, the CDR3 is TGTGCCAGTAGGGGACAGGGGGCGAGTCAGCCCCAGCATTTT. Translated, it gives CASRGQGASQPQHF.

CDR3 coding DNA: TGCGCCAGCAGCTTTCCGGAAGGGGCGATGCCTAGCACAGATACGCAGTATTTT. This sequence encodes CASSFPEGAMPSTDTQYF. This chain links TRBV5-1 with TRBJ2-3; D may be TRBD1 (5 bases). Trimming cost V 2 bases and J 0 bases, with 19 bases left between them. From germline, CDR1 is SGHRS and CDR2 YFSETQ. This CDR3 is 18 amino acids long.

This clone was recorded a few times. The chain recombines TRBV6-6 with TRBJ1-2, with TRBD1 as a possible D gene (5 bases). V was clipped by 2 bases and J by 1 base, with 5 bases between them. The CDR3 covers 13 residues. CDR1 and CDR2 (germline): MNHNY, SVGAGI (reference sequence). The DNA of the CDR3 is TGTGCCAGCAGTTACGGGGGTAACTATGGCTACACCTTC. Residues: CASSYGGNYGYTF.

The chain has TRBV5-1 and TRBJ1-2; D ambiguous. V was trimmed by 4 bases and J by 3 bases, leaving 10 bases between them. There are 13 residues in the CDR3. The germline gives CDR1 SGHRS, CDR2 YFSETQ. In DNA form, the CDR3 reads TGCGCCAGCAGCCCCTCCCCTGACTATGGCTACACCTTC. Amino acid sequence: CASSPSPDYGYTF.

In this sample, this clone turned up a few times. This same CDR3 is encoded by further DNA sequences in the sample. This rearrangement joins TRBV30 to TRBJ1-2; a weak D match, TRBD1 (5 bases). CDR1 GTSNPN and CDR2 SVGIG come from the germline V gene (reference sequence). Trimming shortened V by 0 bases and J by 4 bases, and 9 bases separated the two germline ends. This CDR3 region has 13 residues. DNA for the CDR3: TGTGCCTGGAGTGTCGGGGGAAGCTATGGCTACACCTTC. The encoded protein is CAWSVGGSYGYTF.

Concerning this clone itself: Within the sample, other DNA sequences also encode this same CDR3. V and J are TRBV7-2 and TRBJ2-3; D unclear. The V gene lost 1 base and the J gene lost 4 bases, with 6 bases spanning the gap. Germline CDR1 reads SGHTA; CDR2 reads FQGNSA. The CDR3 covers 13 residues. CDR3 in DNA: TGTGCCAGCAGCTTAGGGCGCGCAGATACGCAGTATTTT. It specifies CASSLGRADTQYF.

The V call is TRBV11-3, the J call TRBJ2-2, with D tentatively TRBD2 (5 bases). This CDR3 region has 13 residues. Deletions cut 5 bases from V and 6 bases from J, with 10 bases between. Germline V gene sequence: CDR1 SGHNT, CDR2 YENEEA. The DNA for the CDR3 is TGTGCCAGCAGCGAATCGGGGTCCGGGGAGCTGTTTTTT. It translates to CASSESGSGELFF.

This clone was recorded only once. The chain is built from TRBV19 and TRBJ1-5; 7 bases line up with TRBD1. Trimming cost V 4 bases and J 7 bases; bases outside gene matches: 7. This CDR3 region has 14 residues. CDR1 is LNHDA and CDR2 is SQIVND in the germline V gene (reference sequence). CDR3 sequence (DNA): TGTGCCAGTAGTACCCAGAACAGGGGCCAGCCCCAGCATTTT. Protein sequence: CASSTQNRGQPQHF.

This CDR3 is CASSASGEQYF. CDR3 coding DNA: TGTGCCAGCAGTGCAAGTGGAGAGCAGTACTTC. This chain links TRBV28 with TRBJ2-7; unclear D gene. This CDR3 contains 11 residues. Trimming left V 5 bases short and J 7 bases short, with 9 bases between. Germline V CDR1 and CDR2: MDHEN, SYDVKM.

The count of this clone is one. This chain uses TRBV5-4 with TRBJ2-3, with D perhaps TRBD2 (5 bases). Germline CDR1 SGHNT, CDR2 YYREEE (reference sequence). The CDR3 runs to 13 residues. Trimming shortened V by 7 bases and J by 0 bases, and 9 bases separated the two germline ends. CDR3 in DNA: TGTGCCAGCCGACTACCTAGCACAGATACGCAGTATTTT. It encodes CASRLPSTDTQYF.

The rearrangement uses TRBV7-9 and TRBJ2-1; D possibly matches TRBD1 or TRBD2 (5 bases each). V was pared by 5 bases and J by 5 bases, with 16 bases between. The CDR3 consists of 15 residues. CDR1 and CDR2 from the germline V gene are SEHNR and FQNEAQ (reference sequence). The CDR3, as DNA: TGTGCCAGCAGCCCGGGACGGCCTTTGGACAATGAGCAGTTCTTC. Encoded protein: CASSPGRPLDNEQFF.

There are a few counts of this clone. In the same sample, other DNA sequences code for this CDR3. The V call is TRBV18, the J call TRBJ1-4; D is unresolved. The length of the CDR3 is 13 residues. The germline V gene has CDR1 KGHSH and CDR2 LQKENI. V was shortened by 2 bases and J by 11 bases, with 12 bases between the two germline ends. CDR3 region: CASSPGIGEKLFF. CDR3 coding DNA: TGTGCCAGCTCACCAGGGATCGGCGAGAAACTGTTTTTT.